This TCR beta chain was identified during a study of T cell repertoires in cytomegalovirus infection. Study-level background: Evidence of both CMV infection and a matching HLA type came from public TCR beta signatures.

V lost 4 bases, J lost 10 bases, and 12 bases lay in between. This CDR3 is 12 amino acids long. CDR1 and CDR2 from the germline V gene are SGHTA and FQGNSA. Study results and caveats: The study identified carriers of CMV plus the relevant HLA from cumulative public TCR beta family frequency. The ex vivo response was dominated by HLA-C-restricted CMV-specific TCR beta clonotypes.

MiXCR, applied by TCRdb to the reads, yields one record per CDR3 protein. The table shows 250,000 to 350,000 distinct CDR3 sequences, with roughly 25% occurring only once. This clonotype came up a few times. Its cognate antigen is unknown. J is TRBJ2-3 and V is TRBV7-2, with a weak D call TRBD1 (5 bases). The sample comprised PBMCs. This clonotype was obtained from a human donor in good health (CMV status not recorded). Some clones in this sample may be carry-over from other donors' samples. The CDR3 spells CASSSPTGPQYF. In DNA, the CDR3 is TGTGCCAGCAGCTCGCCCACAGGTCCGCAGTATTTT.